The rows below give T cell receptor beta chains drawn from one sample of a study of blood T cell repertoires in COVID-19. Some clones are missing from TCRdb's copy, which holds only in-frame ones; the method was immunoSEQ multiplex PCR. Among 95,000 to 150,000 clones listed, under 80% were seen once. Material for sequencing was peripheral blood. The receptors derive from a man aged 65 to 85 with acute or convalescent COVID-19. CDR3s include the opening cysteine and the closing phenylalanine or tryptophan. Each record gives: CDR3 DNA, CDR3 protein, clone size, D gene, V gene, J gene. A D gene is named only where the DNA matches it firmly. A row's size may be missing; if present it is once, few, many or a size class.

TGTGCCAGTAGTATGCGGGGGATGAACACTGAAGCTTTCTTT,CASSMRGMNTEAFF,NA,NA,TRBV19,TRBJ1-1
TGTGCCAGCTCACGACCACAGGGGGCGATCGGGGAGACCCAGTACTTC,CASSRPQGAIGETQYF,NA,TRBD1,TRBV18,TRBJ2-5
TGTGCCAGTAGTTTGGGTAGGGGATATGGCTACACCTTC,CASSLGRGYGYTF,NA,NA,TRBV19,TRBJ1-2
TGTGCCAGTAGTGGGACAGGGGGTGAAAAACTGTTTTTT,CASSGTGGEKLFF,NA,TRBD1,TRBV19,TRBJ1-4
TGTGCCAGTAGTATAGCGGGGGGACACTTTCGGGAAGGTGGCTACACCTTC,CASSIAGGHFREGGYTF,NA,NA,TRBV19,TRBJ1-2
TGTGCCAGCAGTCCCCTCCCTGGACAGCCCTATAGCAATCAGCCCCAGCATTTT,CASSPLPGQPYSNQPQHF,once,NA,TRBV27,TRBJ1-5
TGTGCCAGCAGCCCAGGGACAGCCTATTCACCCCTCCACTTT,CASSPGTAYSPLHF,NA,TRBD1,TRBV7-8,TRBJ1-6
TGTGCCAGCAGCCTTACACAGGGGGCCACCCCAAGGGGCTACACCTTC,CASSLTQGATPRGYTF,NA,TRBD1,TRBV7-2,TRBJ1-2
TGTGCCAGCAGCTCCCGACAGGGCTCCAATCAGCCCCAGCATTTT,CASSSRQGSNQPQHF,few,TRBD1,TRBV7-2,TRBJ1-5
TGTGCCAGTAGACAGGGGACGGCTGGAAACACCATATATTTT,CASRQGTAGNTIYF,once,TRBD1,TRBV19,TRBJ1-3
TGTGCAACAGGGGATCGCACAGATACGCAGTATTTT,CATGDRTDTQYF,NA,TRBD1,TRBV12-5,TRBJ2-3
TGTGCCAGCAGCCCCTCGGGTAGCGGGGGGGTGATGGATACGCAGTATTTT,CASSPSGSGGVMDTQYF,NA,TRBD2,TRBV7-3,TRBJ2-3
TGCGCCAGCAGTCAATCTGAGACAGGGGGGCTCGAGCAGTACTTC,CASSQSETGGLEQYF,NA,TRBD1,TRBV23-1,TRBJ2-7
TGTGCCAGCAGCTGGTGGGACACTGGCACTGAAGCTTTCTTT,CASSWWDTGTEAFF,NA,NA,TRBV7-9,TRBJ1-1
TGTGCCAGCAGCAAAGTCAGCGGACAGGGGACGAACACTGAAGCTTTCTTT,CASSKVSGQGTNTEAFF,NA,NA,TRBV21-1,TRBJ1-1
TGTGCCAGCAGAACTACAGGGCCCGGGGAGCTGTTTTTT,CASRTTGPGELFF,few,NA,TRBV6-5,TRBJ2-2
TGTGCCAGCAGCCCGGGACAGATAACCGGGGAGCTGTTTTTT,CASSPGQITGELFF,NA,TRBD1,TRBV7-9,TRBJ2-2
TGTGCCAGCAGTGACAGCCCAGGGACAGACGCCTACAATGAGCAGTTCTTC,CASSDSPGTDAYNEQFF,NA,TRBD1,TRBV6-4,TRBJ2-1
TGTGCCAGCAGCCAAAGATGGGCGGGGGCCAACGTCCTGACTTTC,CASSQRWAGANVLTF,NA,NA,TRBV3-1/TRBV3-2,TRBJ2-6
TGCAGTGCTTTTTACAGGGGAGGCTACACCTTC,CSAFYRGGYTF,NA,TRBD1,TRBV20-1,TRBJ1-2
TGTGCCAGCTCACCGGGACAGGGGGGCACTGAAGCTTTCTTT,CASSPGQGGTEAFF,once,TRBD1,TRBV18,TRBJ1-1
TGTGCCAGCGTGGCACGGGGTGAGCAGTTCTTC,CASVARGEQFF,few,NA,TRBV2,TRBJ2-1
TGTGCCACGCAAAAAACAGGGGATCAGCCCCAGCATTTT,CATQKTGDQPQHF,NA,TRBD1,TRBV10-3,TRBJ1-5
TGTGCCAGCAGTGTAGCAACCTCTGGGGCCAACGTCCTGACTTTC,CASSVATSGANVLTF,NA,NA,TRBV25-1,TRBJ2-6
TGTGCCAGCAGGGGGACTAGCGGGGGCGAGACCCAGTACTTC,CASRGTSGGETQYF,NA,NA,TRBV21-1,TRBJ2-5
TGTGCCAGCAGACTCCGACAGGGGGACACTGAAGCTTTCTTT,CASRLRQGDTEAFF,few,TRBD1,TRBV11-2,TRBJ1-1
TGTGCCTGGAGAGCCGGGGGTAGGTCTAATGAAAAACTGTTTTTT,CAWRAGGRSNEKLFF,NA,NA,TRBV30,TRBJ1-4
TGTGCCAGCAGCTTGGCCGGCGGGAACACTGAAGCTTTCTTT,CASSLAGGNTEAFF,NA,NA,TRBV5-8,TRBJ1-1
TGTGCCAACAGTAGGACAACGAGGACCGGGGAGCTGTTTTTT,CANSRTTRTGELFF,NA,NA,TRBV6-5,TRBJ2-2
TGCGCCAGCAGCCAAGAGGCTAGCGGGGTGTACAATGAGCAGTTCTTC,CASSQEASGVYNEQFF,once,TRBD2,TRBV4-3,TRBJ2-1
TGTGCCAGCAACGTACAGGGTCCTAACTATGGCTACACCTTC,CASNVQGPNYGYTF,once,NA,TRBV5-6,TRBJ1-2
TGTGCCAGCAGCCCTGAACGTAGAGATACGCAGTATTTT,CASSPERRDTQYF,NA,NA,TRBV7-2,TRBJ2-3
TGTGCCACCAGTGAGGGGGACAGACCTAATGAAAAACTGTTTTTT,CATSEGDRPNEKLFF,NA,TRBD1,TRBV24-1,TRBJ1-4
TGCGCCAGCAGCCAAGATTCGAGCGGGGTTCTAAATGAGCAGTTCTTC,CASSQDSSGVLNEQFF,NA,TRBD2,TRBV4-3,TRBJ2-1
TGCGCCAGTAGAATCCCGGGAGAAAAACTGTTTTTT,CASRIPGEKLFF,NA,NA,TRBV4-1,TRBJ1-4
TGCGCCAGCAGCCAAGTCCCGGAAAAACTGTTTTTT,CASSQVPEKLFF,NA,NA,TRBV4-3,TRBJ1-4
TGTGCCAGCAGCCAAGTACAGGGGGCAACCTACGAGCAGTACTTC,CASSQVQGATYEQYF,once,TRBD1,TRBV3-1/TRBV3-2,TRBJ2-7
TGTGCCAGCAGCTTAGGGAGGGGTCCTGAGACCCAGTACTTC,CASSLGRGPETQYF,NA,NA,TRBV11-2,TRBJ2-5
TGTGCCAGCAGCCAAGGGGTACAGGGGAACGAAGCTTTCTTT,CASSQGVQGNEAFF,NA,TRBD1,TRBV3-1/TRBV3-2,TRBJ1-1
TGTGCCAGTAATTTCCGGACAGACCCAAATTCACCCCTCCACTTT,CASNFRTDPNSPLHF,NA,NA,TRBV19,TRBJ1-6
TGTGCCAGCAGTGAAGGGGGACAGGGGGCGCCTCAAAGCAATCAGCCCCAGCATTTT,CASSEGGQGAPQSNQPQHF,NA,TRBD1,TRBV2,TRBJ1-5
TGTGCCAGCAGCAGGACTAGCGGGGGGTACAATGAGCAGTTCTTC,CASSRTSGGYNEQFF,NA,TRBD2,TRBV13,TRBJ2-1